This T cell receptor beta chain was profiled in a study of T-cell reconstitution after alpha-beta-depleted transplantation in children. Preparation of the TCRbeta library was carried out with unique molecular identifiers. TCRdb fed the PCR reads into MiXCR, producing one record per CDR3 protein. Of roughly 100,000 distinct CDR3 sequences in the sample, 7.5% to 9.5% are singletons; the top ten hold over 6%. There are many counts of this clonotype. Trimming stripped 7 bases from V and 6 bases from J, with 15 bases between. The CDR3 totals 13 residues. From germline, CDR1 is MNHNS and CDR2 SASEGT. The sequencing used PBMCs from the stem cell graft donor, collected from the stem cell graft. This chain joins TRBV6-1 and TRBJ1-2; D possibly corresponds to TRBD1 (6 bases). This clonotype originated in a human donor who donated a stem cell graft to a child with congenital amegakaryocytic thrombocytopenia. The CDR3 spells CASTGQLSDGYTF. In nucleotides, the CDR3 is TGTGCCAGCACCGGACAGCTATCGGATGGCTACACCTTC.